What follows are 29 T cell receptor beta chains derived from one specimen sequenced in a study of neurological immune-mediated disorders. Each CDR3 protein is one row after TCRdb ran MiXCR on the 5' RACE reads. The sample lists approximately 65,000 distinct CDR3 sequences; over 4% were seen once. The sample was PBMCs. The receptor set was obtained from a human donor with multiple sclerosis. The donor label of this sample is uncertain.

This clonotype rates as medium-sized. The chain carries TRBV29-1 and TRBJ2-3, with D tentatively TRBD2 (5 bases). Germline V gene data show CDR1 as SQVTM and CDR2 as ANQGSEA. V lost 4 bases, J lost 0 bases, and 11 bases lay in between. CDR3 size: 14 residues. CDR3 coding DNA: TGCAGCGTTGTCTTAGCGCTTAGCACAGATACGCAGTATTTT. Protein: CSVVLALSTDTQYF.

This clonotype was picked up many times. The gene calls are TRBV20-1 and TRBJ2-1; the match to TRBD2 covers 8 bases. This CDR3 has 14 residues. V gave up 3 bases and J gave up 7 bases; unmatched junction bases: 8. CDR1 is DFQATT and CDR2 is SNEGSKA in the germline V gene (reference sequence). In nucleotides, the CDR3 is TGCAGTGCTAGGGGCCAGCGGGGGTGGAATGAGCAGTTCTTC. This gives the protein CSARGQRGWNEQFF.

The rearrangement joins TRBV4-1 to TRBJ1-1, with a tentative D call TRBD1 (5 bases). CDR3 size: 14 residues. Trimming pared 2 bases from V and 4 bases from J, leaving 11 bases between. CDR1 and CDR2 (germline): MGHRA, YSYEKL. CDR3 in DNA: TGCGCCAGCAGCCAAAGGGATGGGGGCACTGAAGCTTTCTTT. As protein: CASSQRDGGTEAFF.

This clonotype was counted many times. The genes are TRBV4-1 and TRBJ2-1; a possible D gene is TRBD2 (5 bases). The ends were cut back, 3 bases at V and 10 bases at J, with 16 bases in the middle. CDR1 and CDR2 (germline): MGHRA, YSYEKL. The CDR3 contains 14 residues. This CDR3 is CASSHPLGPAEQFF. The CDR3 DNA follows: TGCGCCAGCAGCCATCCACTAGGACCGGCCGAGCAGTTCTTC.

This clonotype has ten or more counts. V gene TRBV6-5 combines with J gene TRBJ1-1; 9 nucleotides agree with TRBD1. Germline V lookup: CDR1 MNHEY, CDR2 SVGAGI. The ends lost 4 bases at V and 8 bases at J; junction bases unmatched: 14. This CDR3 is 16 amino acids long. In DNA, the CDR3 is TGTGCCAGCAGTTTCTACACTCCGGACAGGGGAAGGGAAGCTTTCTTT. It codes for CASSFYTPDRGREAFF.

This clonotype was recorded at least ten times. CDR3 sequence reads: CASSPHVDNGYTF. The CDR3 region has the DNA TGTGCCAGCAGCCCCCATGTGGATAATGGCTACACCTTC. This chain links TRBV4-2 with TRBJ1-2; D uncertain. Per germline, CDR1 LGHNA and CDR2 YNFKEQ. Trimming pared 4 bases from V and 6 bases from J, leaving 12 bases between. The CDR3 is made up of 13 amino acids.

Many counts were recorded for this clonotype. V usage is TRBV5-1 and J usage is TRBJ1-1; 11 bases fit TRBD1. This CDR3 is 15 amino acids long. The germline V gene has CDR1 SGHRS and CDR2 YFSETQ. V lost 4 bases, J lost 4 bases, and 6 bases stayed unmatched. CDR3 amino acids: CASSPQGQGVTEAFF. The CDR3 bases are TGCGCCAGCAGCCCTCAGGGACAGGGGGTCACTGAAGCTTTCTTT.

This clonotype came up many times. This rearrangement joins TRBV7-8 to TRBJ1-2, with a possible D match to TRBD1 (6 bases). V dropped 6 bases and J dropped 5 bases, with 16 bases sitting between them. The CDR3 runs 14 residues. Germline lookup yields CDR1 SGHVS and CDR2 FQNEAQ. CDR3 residues: CASSYSRGAYGYTF. CDR3 sequence (DNA): TGTGCCAGCAGTTACTCACGGGGGGCGTATGGCTACACCTTC.

The sample holds many counts of this clonotype. The chain carries TRBV15 and TRBJ1-1; D perhaps matches TRBD1 (5 bases). Per the germline V gene, CDR1 is LNHNV and CDR2 is YYDKDF (reference sequence). The CDR3 has 12 amino acids. Trimming left V 3 bases short and J 4 bases short, with 6 bases between. The CDR3 region is CATSSRATEAFF. The CDR3 coding sequence is TGTGCCACCAGCAGCAGGGCCACTGAAGCTTTCTTT.

Ten or more counts support this clonotype. The J gene is TRBJ2-2, the V gene TRBV5-1, with 7 bases fitting TRBD2. The V gene end was trimmed by 2 bases and the J gene end by 7 bases; junction bases not matched to a gene: 5. Germline CDR1 reads SGHRS; CDR2 reads YFSETQ. The CDR3 spans 14 residues. Here the CDR3 DNA reads TGCGCCAGCAGCTTCGGGGGGACGAGCGGGGAGCTGTTTTTT. Translation gives CASSFGGTSGELFF. Full variable domain (outside the CDR3, taken from reference TRBV5-1 and TRBJ2-2): KAGVTQTPRYLIKTRGQQVTLSCSPISGHRSVSWYQQTPGQGLQFLFEYFSETQRNKGNFPGRFSGRQFSNSRSEMNVSTLELGDSALYLCASSFGGTSGELFFGEGSRLTVL.

This clonotype was detected many times. J is TRBJ2-7 and V is TRBV20-1; TRBD1 aligns across 9 bases. The CDR3 has 13 residues. The V segment lost 1 base and the J segment 6 bases; nucleotides outside the gene matches: 4. CDR1 and CDR2 from the germline V gene are DFQATT and SNEGSKA (reference sequence). CDR3 in DNA: TGCAGTGCTAGAGGGGACAGGGTAGGCGAGCAGTACTTC. The encoded protein is CSARGDRVGEQYF.

The chain has TRBV5-1 and TRBJ1-2; 9 nucleotides match TRBD1. The CDR3 covers 16 residues. V dropped 3 bases and J dropped 2; count of bases not matched to a gene: 8. Germline CDR1 SGHRS, CDR2 YFSETQ. In nucleotides, the CDR3 is TGCGCCAGCAGCTCGCCTGGGACAGGGAGAAACTATGGCTACACCTTC. It is translated as CASSSPGTGRNYGYTF.

There are many counts of this clonotype. DNA for the CDR3: TGCGCCAGCAGCTCAAGCGGGACCTACGAGCAGTACTTC. Translating gives CASSSSGTYEQYF. The J gene is TRBJ2-7, the V gene TRBV5-1; 7 nucleotides align to TRBD2. The CDR3 spans 13 residues. V lost 3 bases, J lost 2 bases, and 2 bases stayed unmatched. Germline CDR1 is SGHRS and CDR2 is YFSETQ.

V is TRBV27 and J is TRBJ1-4; 7 bases match TRBD1. Germline loops: CDR1 MNHEY, CDR2 SMNVEV (reference sequence). Germline trimming cut 5 bases from V and 4 bases from J; bases unmatched to any gene: 4. The CDR3 is 14 amino acids. Here the CDR3 DNA reads TGTGCCAGCAGTCAAGACAGGGATAATGAAAAACTGTTTTTT. This sequence encodes CASSQDRDNEKLFF.

This clonotype was counted at least ten times. The chain links TRBV5-1 to TRBJ2-1, with D unresolved. CDR1 is SGHRS, CDR2 YFSETQ, per germline. The CDR3 has 15 amino acids. Trimming stripped 0 bases from V and 6 bases from J, with 13 bases between. The CDR3 bases are TGCGCCAGCAGCTTGGCCAGGCAGGTGGCCAATGAGCAGTTCTTC. This codes for CASSLARQVANEQFF.

This clonotype was seen many times. CDR3 residues: CASSLDGYEQYF. DNA for the CDR3: TGCGCCAGCAGCTTGGATGGCTACGAGCAGTACTTC. The chain combines TRBV5-1 with TRBJ2-7; D gene ambiguous. Deletions cut 0 bases from V and 3 bases from J, with 4 bases between. CDR1 SGHRS and CDR2 YFSETQ come from the germline V gene. The CDR3 has 12 amino acids.

This clonotype was seen at least ten times. The J gene is TRBJ1-1, the V gene TRBV6-5; D remains ambiguous. The CDR3 has 14 residues. The V gene lost 7 bases and the J gene lost 6 bases, with 18 bases spanning the gap. The germline gives CDR1 MNHEY, CDR2 SVGAGI. For the CDR3, the DNA is TGTGCCAGCAACCCTTCAGTTCCAACTTCTGAAGCTTTCTTT. Amino acid sequence: CASNPSVPTSEAFF.

This clonotype was observed at least ten times. The rearrangement links TRBV20-1 to TRBJ2-1; D is unresolved. The CDR3 runs 12 residues. The V and J ends lost 2 bases and 6 bases respectively, with 8 bases between them. Germline V lookup: CDR1 DFQATT, CDR2 SNEGSKA (reference sequence). The CDR3 DNA reads TGCAGTGCTAGATCAGGATTCAATGAGCAGTTCTTC. Translated, it gives CSARSGFNEQFF.

This clonotype was picked up many times. The V and J genes are TRBV5-6 and TRBJ2-6; a weak D match, TRBD2 (5 bases). This CDR3 is built from 17 residues. Germline values: CDR1 SGHDT, CDR2 YYEEEE. V gave up 0 bases and J gave up 3 bases, with 13 bases separating them. The CDR3 region is CASSLEGLPFGANVLTF. CDR3 in DNA: TGTGCCAGCAGCTTGGAAGGACTCCCCTTTGGGGCCAACGTCCTGACTTTC.

This clonotype came up many times. The chain recombines TRBV20-1 with TRBJ1-6; D may be TRBD1 (5 bases). CDR3 size: 13 residues. Germline lookup yields CDR1 DFQATT and CDR2 SNEGSKA (reference sequence). Trimming shortened V by 0 bases and J by 8 bases, and 8 bases separated the two germline ends. CDR3 loop: CSAREDRYSPLHF. In nucleotides, the CDR3 is TGCAGTGCTAGAGAAGACAGATATTCACCCCTCCACTTT.

Many counts were recorded for this clonotype. V is TRBV10-3 and J is TRBJ1-1; 9 bases match TRBD1. This CDR3 comprises 13 residues. The V gene end was trimmed by 2 bases and the J gene end by 8 bases; junction bases not matched to a gene: 3. CDR1 and CDR2 (germline): ENHRY, SYGVKD. The CDR3 here is CAISEGTGREAFF. DNA for the CDR3: TGTGCCATCAGTGAGGGGACAGGGAGGGAAGCTTTCTTT.

This clonotype has a count of ten or more. This chain connects TRBV18 to TRBJ1-2; no definite D call. V was clipped by 0 bases and J by 7 bases, with 6 bases between them. The CDR3 sequence is 12 residues long. The germline gives CDR1 KGHSH, CDR2 LQKENI. CDR3 bases: TGTGCCAGCTCACCACCGGGGTCTGGCTACACCTTC. Residues: CASSPPGSGYTF.

This clonotype occurred many times. The V and J genes are TRBV18 and TRBJ2-3; 14 nucleotides agree with TRBD2. This CDR3 has 16 residues. J was trimmed by 5 bases and V by 3 bases; bases with no gene match: 4. Looked up from germline, CDR1 is KGHSH and CDR2 is LQKENI. In DNA, the CDR3 is TGTGCCAGCTCACCCGGACTAGCGGGGGGTGAAGATACGCAGTATTTT. Translation: CASSPGLAGGEDTQYF.

The chain carries TRBV12-3 or TRBV12-4 and TRBJ2-7; weak D call: TRBD1 (6 bases). Trimming took off 1 base at V and 7 bases at J, with 11 bases between the two ends. The CDR3 runs to 13 residues. The CDR3 DNA follows: TGTGCCAGCAGTTTAGGGGGACATGAGGAGCAGTACTTC. Residues: CASSLGGHEEQYF.

This clonotype was picked up many times. The gene calls are TRBV5-1 and TRBJ2-7, with D uncertain. Trimming stripped 4 bases from V and 5 bases from J, with 10 bases between. CDR3 length: 12 amino acids. Germline V gene lookup returns CDR1 SGHRS and CDR2 YFSETQ. The CDR3 DNA is TGCGCCAGCAGCAATCCCCAGAACGAGCAGTACTTC. Its translation is CASSNPQNEQYF.

This clonotype was detected ten times or more. V and J are TRBV12-3 or TRBV12-4 and TRBJ2-3; the match to TRBD2 covers 8 bases. Trimming took 5 bases from V and 2 from J; bases not matched to a gene: 3. CDR3 length equals 14 residues. CDR3 region: CASSREGDTDTQYF. In nucleotides, the CDR3 is TGTGCCAGCAGTCGGGAGGGGGACACAGATACGCAGTATTTT.

This clonotype was detected many times. Written as DNA, the CDR3 is TGTGCCAGCAGGGGAGAGGGAACCGGGGAGCTGTTTTTT. This gives the protein CASRGEGTGELFF. This rearrangement joins TRBV6-5 to TRBJ2-2; maybe TRBD2 (5 bases). Germline V CDR1 and CDR2: MNHEY, SVGAGI. The CDR3 is 13 amino acids. Trimming removed 6 bases from V and 5 bases from J, with 10 bases in between.

This clonotype appeared a few times. The chain recombines TRBV6-1 with TRBJ1-3; D perhaps matches TRBD1 (5 bases). V was cut by 6 bases and J by 1 base, with 10 bases left in between. The germline gives CDR1 MNHNS, CDR2 SASEGT. The CDR3 length is 14 residues. The CDR3: CASSATGSGNTIYF. The CDR3 nucleotides read TGTGCCAGCAGCGCCACAGGATCTGGAAACACCATATATTTT.

This clonotype came up many times. This CDR3 reads CASRKLTASYEQYF. The CDR3 DNA reads TGTGCCAGCAGGAAACTGACTGCATCCTACGAGCAGTACTTC. The chain couples TRBV7-8 to TRBJ2-7; no clear D gene. CDR1 and CDR2 from the germline V gene are SGHVS and FQNEAQ. The CDR3 covers 14 residues. V was cut by 6 bases and J by 1 base, with 13 bases left in between.